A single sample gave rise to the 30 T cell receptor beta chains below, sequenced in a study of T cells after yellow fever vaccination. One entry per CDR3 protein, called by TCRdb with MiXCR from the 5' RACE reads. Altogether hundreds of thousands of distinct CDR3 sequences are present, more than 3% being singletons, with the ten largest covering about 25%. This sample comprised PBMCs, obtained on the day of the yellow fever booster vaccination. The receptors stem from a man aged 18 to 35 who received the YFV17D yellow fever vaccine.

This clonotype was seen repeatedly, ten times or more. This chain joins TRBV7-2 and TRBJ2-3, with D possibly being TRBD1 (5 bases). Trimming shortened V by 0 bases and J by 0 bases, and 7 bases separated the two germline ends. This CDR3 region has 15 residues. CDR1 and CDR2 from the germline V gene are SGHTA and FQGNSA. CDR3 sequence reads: CASSLARASTDTQYF. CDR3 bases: TGTGCCAGCAGCTTAGCCAGGGCTAGCACAGATACGCAGTATTTT.

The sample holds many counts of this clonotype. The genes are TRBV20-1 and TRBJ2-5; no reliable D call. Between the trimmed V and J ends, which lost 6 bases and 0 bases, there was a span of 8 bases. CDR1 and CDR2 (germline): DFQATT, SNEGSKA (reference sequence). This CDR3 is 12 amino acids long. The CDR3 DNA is TGCAGTGCAGCAGGCAACCAAGAGACCCAGTACTTC. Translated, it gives CSAAGNQETQYF.

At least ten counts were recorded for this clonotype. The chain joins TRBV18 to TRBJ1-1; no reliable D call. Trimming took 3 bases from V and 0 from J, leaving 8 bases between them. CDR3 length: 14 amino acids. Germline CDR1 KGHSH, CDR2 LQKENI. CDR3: CASSPGFMNTEAFF. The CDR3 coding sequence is TGTGCCAGCTCACCGGGTTTTATGAACACTGAAGCTTTCTTT.

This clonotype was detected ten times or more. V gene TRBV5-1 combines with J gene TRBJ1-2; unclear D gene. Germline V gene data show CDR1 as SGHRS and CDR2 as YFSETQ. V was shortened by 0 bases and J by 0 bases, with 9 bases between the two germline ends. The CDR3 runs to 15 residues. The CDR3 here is CASSLGQAANYGYTF. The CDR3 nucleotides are TGCGCCAGCAGCTTGGGGCAGGCGGCTAACTATGGCTACACCTTC.

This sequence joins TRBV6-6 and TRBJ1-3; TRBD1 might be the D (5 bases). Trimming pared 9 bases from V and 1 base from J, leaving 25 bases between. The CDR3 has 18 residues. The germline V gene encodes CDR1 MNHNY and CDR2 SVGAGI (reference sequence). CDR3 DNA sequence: TGTGCCAGTTCCCGAACCCCGGGACGCCTTATTTCTGGAAACACCATATATTTT. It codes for CASSRTPGRLISGNTIYF.

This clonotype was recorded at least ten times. The CDR3, as DNA: TGTGCCATCAGTGAGTCGAGGGGTGTAGCCTACGAGCAGTACTTC. Translation gives CAISESRGVAYEQYF. The genes are TRBV10-3 and TRBJ2-7; perhaps D is TRBD1 or TRBD2 (5 bases each). Per the germline V gene, CDR1 is ENHRY and CDR2 is SYGVKD. V lost 0 bases and J 2 bases, leaving 11 bases between the germline ends. The CDR3 runs 15 residues.

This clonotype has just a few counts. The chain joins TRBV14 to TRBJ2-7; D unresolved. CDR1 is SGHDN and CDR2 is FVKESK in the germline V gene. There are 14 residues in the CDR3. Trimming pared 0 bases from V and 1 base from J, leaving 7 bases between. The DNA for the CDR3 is TGTGCCAGCAGCCAAGAAAAGGGATCCTACGAGCAGTACGTC. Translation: CASSQEKGSYEQYV.

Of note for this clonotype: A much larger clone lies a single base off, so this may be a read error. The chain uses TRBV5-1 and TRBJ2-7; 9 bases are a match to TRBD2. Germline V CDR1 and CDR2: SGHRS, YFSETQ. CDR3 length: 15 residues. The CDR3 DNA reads TGCGCCATCAGCCGTGTAGCGGGGGCTTCCTACGAGCAGTACTTC. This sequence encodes CAISRVAGASYEQYF.

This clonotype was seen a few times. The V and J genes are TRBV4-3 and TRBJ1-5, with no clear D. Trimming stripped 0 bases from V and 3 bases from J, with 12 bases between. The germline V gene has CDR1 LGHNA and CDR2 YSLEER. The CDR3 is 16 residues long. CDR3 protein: CASSQDLQLINQPQHF. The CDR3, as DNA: TGCGCCAGCAGCCAAGACTTACAGCTAATCAATCAGCCCCAGCATTTT.

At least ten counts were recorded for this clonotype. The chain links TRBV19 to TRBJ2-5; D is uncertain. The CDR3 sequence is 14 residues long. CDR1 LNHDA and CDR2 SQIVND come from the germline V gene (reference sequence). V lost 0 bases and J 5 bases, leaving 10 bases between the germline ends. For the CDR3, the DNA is TGTGCCAGTAGTATAGAAGCAGCCCGGGAGACCCAGTACTTC. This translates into CASSIEAARETQYF. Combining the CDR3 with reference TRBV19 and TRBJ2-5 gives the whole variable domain DGGITQSPKYLFRKEGQNVTLSCEQNLNHDAMYWYRQDPGQGLRLIYYSQIVNDFQKGDIAEGYSVSREKKESFPLTVTSAQKNPTAFYLCASSIEAARETQYFGPGTRLLVL.

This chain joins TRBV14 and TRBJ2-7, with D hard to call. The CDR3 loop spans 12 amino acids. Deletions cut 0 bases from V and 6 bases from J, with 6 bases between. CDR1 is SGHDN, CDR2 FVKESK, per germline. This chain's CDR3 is CASSQDWGEQYF. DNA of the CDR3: TGTGCCAGCAGCCAAGATTGGGGCGAGCAGTACTTC.

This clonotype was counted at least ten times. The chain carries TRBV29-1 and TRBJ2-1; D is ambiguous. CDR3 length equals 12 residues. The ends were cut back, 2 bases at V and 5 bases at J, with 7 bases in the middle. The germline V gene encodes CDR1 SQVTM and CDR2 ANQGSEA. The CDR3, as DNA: TGCAGCGTTGAACACGAAAACAATGAGCAGTTCTTC. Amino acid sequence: CSVEHENNEQFF.

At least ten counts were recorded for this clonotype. In DNA form, the CDR3 reads TGTGCCAGCAGCCAAGAGCTGGGGGCAGGGTTGAGTGGAACTGAAGCTTTCTTT. Translated: CASSQELGAGLSGTEAFF. This chain uses TRBV4-2 with TRBJ1-1; the D gene is possibly TRBD1 (6 bases). The ends were cut back, 0 bases at V and 5 bases at J, with 22 bases in the middle. CDR3 size: 18 residues. Germline-derived CDR1 and CDR2 are LGHNA and YNFKEQ.

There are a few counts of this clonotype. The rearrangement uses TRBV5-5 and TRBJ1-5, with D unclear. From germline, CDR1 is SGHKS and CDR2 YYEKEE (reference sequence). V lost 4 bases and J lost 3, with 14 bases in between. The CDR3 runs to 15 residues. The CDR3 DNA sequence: TGTGCCAGCAGCCTTCGAAACGTCTACAATCAGCCCCAGCATTTT. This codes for CASSLRNVYNQPQHF.

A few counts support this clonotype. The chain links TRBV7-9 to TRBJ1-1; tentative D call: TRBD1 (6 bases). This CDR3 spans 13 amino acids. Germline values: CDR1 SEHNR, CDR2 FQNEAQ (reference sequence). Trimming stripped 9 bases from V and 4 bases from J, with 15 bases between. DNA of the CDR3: TGTGCCAGTAGACAGGAGGTTTCCACTGAAGCTTTCTTT. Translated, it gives CASRQEVSTEAFF.

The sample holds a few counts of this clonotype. The CDR3 spells CASIPHPPRRPKVEKLFF. In nucleotides, the CDR3 is TGTGCCAGCATACCCCACCCACCCAGGAGGCCAAAGGTGGAAAAACTGTTTTTT. The chain uses TRBV21-1 and TRBJ1-4; the D call in the table, TRBD1, was not verified against the DNA. TRBV21-1 is described as a pseudogene. The CDR3 runs to 18 residues.

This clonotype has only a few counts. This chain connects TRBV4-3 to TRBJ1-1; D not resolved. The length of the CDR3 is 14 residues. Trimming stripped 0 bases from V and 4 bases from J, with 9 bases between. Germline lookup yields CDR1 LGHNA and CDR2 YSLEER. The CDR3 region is CASSQEGFSTEAFF. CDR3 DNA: TGCGCCAGCAGCCAAGAAGGCTTCAGCACTGAAGCTTTCTTT.

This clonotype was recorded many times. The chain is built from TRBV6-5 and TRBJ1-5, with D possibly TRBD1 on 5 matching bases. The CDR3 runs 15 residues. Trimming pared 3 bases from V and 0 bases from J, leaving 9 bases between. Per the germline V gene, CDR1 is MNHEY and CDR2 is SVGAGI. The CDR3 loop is CASSYSQASNQPQHF. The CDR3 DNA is TGTGCCAGCAGTTATTCACAGGCTAGCAATCAGCCCCAGCATTTT.

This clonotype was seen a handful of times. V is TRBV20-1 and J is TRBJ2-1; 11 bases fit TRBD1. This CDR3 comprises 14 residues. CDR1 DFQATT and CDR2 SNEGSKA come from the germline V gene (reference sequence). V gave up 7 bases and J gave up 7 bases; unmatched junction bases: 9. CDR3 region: CSVGTGGAWNEQFF. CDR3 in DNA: TGCAGTGTCGGGACAGGGGGTGCTTGGAATGAGCAGTTCTTC.

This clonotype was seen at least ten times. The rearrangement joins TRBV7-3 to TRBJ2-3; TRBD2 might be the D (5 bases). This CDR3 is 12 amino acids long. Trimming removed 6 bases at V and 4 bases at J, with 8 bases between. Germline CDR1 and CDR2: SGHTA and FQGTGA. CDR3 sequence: CASSRGSDTQYF. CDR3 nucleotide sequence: TGTGCCAGCAGTCGGGGATCAGATACGCAGTATTTT.

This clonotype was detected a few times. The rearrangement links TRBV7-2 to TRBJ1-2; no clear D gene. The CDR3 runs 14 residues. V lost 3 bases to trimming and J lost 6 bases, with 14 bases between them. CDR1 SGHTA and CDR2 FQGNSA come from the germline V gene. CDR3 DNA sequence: TGTGCCAGCAGCTTTAGACCCGGAGGGAATGGCTACACCTTC. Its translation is CASSFRPGGNGYTF.

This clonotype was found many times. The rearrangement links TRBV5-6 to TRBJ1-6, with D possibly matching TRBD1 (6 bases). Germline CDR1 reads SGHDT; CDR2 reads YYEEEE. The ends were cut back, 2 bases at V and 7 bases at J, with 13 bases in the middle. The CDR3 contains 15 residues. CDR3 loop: CASSFDQGRNSPLHF. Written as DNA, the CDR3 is TGTGCCAGCAGCTTCGATCAGGGGAGGAATTCACCCCTCCACTTT.

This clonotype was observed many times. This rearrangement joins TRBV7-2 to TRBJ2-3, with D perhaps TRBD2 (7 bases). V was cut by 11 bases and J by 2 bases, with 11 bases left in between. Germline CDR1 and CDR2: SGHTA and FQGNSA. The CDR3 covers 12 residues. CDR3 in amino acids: CAGGGLTDTQYF. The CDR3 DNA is TGTGCCGGGGGGGGGCTCACAGATACGCAGTATTTT.

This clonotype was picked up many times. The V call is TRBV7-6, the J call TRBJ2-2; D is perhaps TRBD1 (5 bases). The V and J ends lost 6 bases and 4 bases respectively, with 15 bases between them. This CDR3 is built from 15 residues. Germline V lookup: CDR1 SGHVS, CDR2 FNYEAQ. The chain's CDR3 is CASSGSPGPTGELFF. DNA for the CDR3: TGTGCCAGCAGTGGATCGCCAGGGCCCACCGGGGAGCTGTTTTTT.

CDR3: CASSRTGGAGQPQHF. CDR3 in DNA: TGTGCCAGCAGCAGGACAGGGGGCGCGGGGCAGCCCCAGCATTTT. The chain links TRBV5-8 to TRBJ1-5; 11 bases fit TRBD1. Unmatched junction bases numbered 7, after V lost 4 bases and J lost 7 bases. Germline assignment: CDR1 SGHTS and CDR2 YDEGEE. This CDR3 has 15 amino acids.

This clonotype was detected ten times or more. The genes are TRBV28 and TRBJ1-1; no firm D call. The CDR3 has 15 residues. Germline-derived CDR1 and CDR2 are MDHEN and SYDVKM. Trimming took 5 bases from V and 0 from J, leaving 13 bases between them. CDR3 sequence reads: CASSAIGNLNTEAFF. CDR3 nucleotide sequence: TGTGCCAGCAGTGCGATAGGGAATTTGAACACTGAAGCTTTCTTT.

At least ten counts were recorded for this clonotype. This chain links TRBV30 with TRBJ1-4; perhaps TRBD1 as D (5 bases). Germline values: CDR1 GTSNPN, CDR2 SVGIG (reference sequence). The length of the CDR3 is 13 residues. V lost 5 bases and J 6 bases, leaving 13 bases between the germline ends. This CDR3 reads CAWGGTSDEKLFF. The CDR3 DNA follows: TGTGCCTGGGGAGGGACCTCGGATGAAAAACTGTTTTTT.

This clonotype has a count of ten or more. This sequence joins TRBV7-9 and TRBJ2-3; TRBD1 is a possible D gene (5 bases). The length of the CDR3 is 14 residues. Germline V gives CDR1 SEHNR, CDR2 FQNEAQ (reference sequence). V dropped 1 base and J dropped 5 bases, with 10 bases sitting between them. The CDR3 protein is CASSLEGQEDTQYF. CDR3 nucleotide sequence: TGTGCCAGCAGCTTAGAGGGGCAGGAAGATACGCAGTATTTT.

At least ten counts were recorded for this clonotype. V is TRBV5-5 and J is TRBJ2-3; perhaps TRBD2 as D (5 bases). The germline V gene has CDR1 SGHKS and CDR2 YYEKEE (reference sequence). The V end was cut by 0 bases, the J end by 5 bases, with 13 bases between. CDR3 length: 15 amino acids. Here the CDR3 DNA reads TGTGCCAGCAGCTTGGAACCGGGGTTCGTAGATACGCAGTATTTT. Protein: CASSLEPGFVDTQYF.

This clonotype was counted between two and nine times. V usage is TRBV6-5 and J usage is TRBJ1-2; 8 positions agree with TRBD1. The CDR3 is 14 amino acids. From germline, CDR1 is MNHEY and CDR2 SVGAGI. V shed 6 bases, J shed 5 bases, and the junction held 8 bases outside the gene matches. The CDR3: CASSIGQGPYGYTF. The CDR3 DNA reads TGTGCCAGCAGCATAGGACAGGGACCTTATGGCTACACCTTC.